This T cell receptor (beta chain) originates from a study of blood T cell repertoires in COVID-19. Study in general: Some COVID-19 samples were acute and others convalescent; all came from the United States, Italy and Spain.

The trim removed 4 bases at V and 2 bases at J, leaving 6 bases unmatched. CDR3 size: 15 residues. Germline V gene sequence: CDR1 SGHDN, CDR2 FVKESK. Measured with immunoSEQ multiplex PCR; TCRdb has only the in-frame clones, and not every one. The sample comprises more than 200,000 clones, around 90% of which are singletons, and 0.65% to 0.8% rests with the top ten. The sequenced sample was peripheral blood. The chain employs TRBV14 and TRBJ2-3, with 7 bases lining up with TRBD1. This clonotype originated in a human donor in a cohort sampled during active COVID-19. The CDR3 protein is CASSPWTGITDTQYF. Here the CDR3 DNA reads TGTGCCAGCAGCCCATGGACAGGAATCACAGATACGCAGTATTTT. The full variable domain, with the rest looked up from reference TRBV14 and TRBJ2-3, is EAGVTQFPSHSVIEKGQTVTLRCDPISGHDNLYWYRRVMGKEIKFLLHFVKESKQDESGMPNNRFLAERTGGTYSTLKVQPAELEDSGVYFCASSPWTGITDTQYFGPGTRLTVL.